This passage covers 20 T cell receptor beta chains from one sample sequenced in a study of glioma-infiltrating T cells. Amplification of TCR alpha and beta CDR3 regions from RNA used iRepertoire nested multiplex PCR. TCRdb reprocessed the multiplex PCR reads via MiXCR and lists one record per CDR3 protein. The table has under 200,000 distinct CDR3 sequences, about 47% seen once; the top ten hold around 5%. The sample taken for sequencing was glioma tissue, nonneoplastic brain tissue, or PBMCs (not recorded which). The source of these receptors is a human donor with low-grade glioma or glioblastoma, undergoing nonglioma brain surgery, or in good health (not recorded which).

The V and J genes are TRBV29-1 and TRBJ1-1; D may be TRBD1 (6 bases). The germline V and J ends were trimmed by 6 bases and 0 bases, with 11 bases remaining between them. The CDR3 contains 13 residues. Germline CDR1 is SQVTM and CDR2 is ANQGSEA. The CDR3 is CSVGDTMNTEAFF. The CDR3 DNA reads TGCAGCGTCGGGGACACGATGAACACTGAAGCTTTCTTT.

A remark on this clonotype: This clone may be a read error of a much larger clone one base away. The rearrangement links TRBV28 to TRBJ2-5; D is unclear. This CDR3 has 15 amino acids. Germline V gene sequence: CDR1 MDHEN, CDR2 SYDVKM. The CDR3 reads CASTPPAIAAEAQYF. The CDR3 DNA reads as TGTGCCAGCACCCCTCCCGCAATAGCAGCAGAGGCCCAGTACTTC.

The CDR3 reads CASTTGGDASYNEQFF. The DNA for the CDR3 is TGCGCCAGCACCACTGGGGGGGACGCCTCCTACAATGAGCAGTTCTTC. The rearrangement uses TRBV5-1 and TRBJ2-1, with 7 bases lining up with TRBD2. This CDR3 is 16 amino acids long. Germline V CDR1 and CDR2: SGHRS, YFSETQ. The J segment lost 0 bases and the V segment lost 6 bases, leaving 9 bases of the junction unmatched.

This clonotype was observed once. A much larger clone is a single base away; this may be a read error. The rearrangement uses TRBV7-8 and TRBJ2-1; D is perhaps TRBD2 (5 bases). The CDR3 has 16 residues. The ends were cut back, 5 bases at V and 6 bases at J, with 20 bases in the middle. Germline CDR1 SGHVS, CDR2 FQNEAQ. The CDR3 loop is CASSGLKLREVNEQFF. CDR3 nucleotide sequence: TGTGCCAGCAGCGGCCTTAAACTCCGGGAAGTCAATGAGCAGTTCTTC.

A note on this clonotype: A much larger clone lies a single base off, so this may be a read error. The conserved final phenylalanine or tryptophan is absent from the CDR3, which likely points to a read error. The rearrangement joins TRBV2 to TRBJ1-5; possible D gene TRBD1, 5 bases. This CDR3 is built from 12 residues. Per germline, CDR1 SNHLY and CDR2 FYNNEI. V was pared by 7 bases and J by 5 bases, with 9 bases between. The CDR3 protein is CASTGRDQPQHL. CDR3 nucleotide sequence: TGTGCCAGCACCGGCAGGGATCAGCCCCAGCATTTA.

This clonotype was seen a few times. V usage is TRBV4-1 and J usage is TRBJ2-1, with 10 nucleotides matching TRBD2. The CDR3 totals 17 residues. J gave up 5 bases and V 8 bases, and 15 bases lay outside the gene matches. Germline V gene sequence: CDR1 MGHRA, CDR2 YSYEKL. In DNA, the CDR3 is TGCGCCAGCGCCGACCACCTAGGACTAGCGGAAAACAATGAGCAGTTCTTC. Its protein product is CASADHLGLAENNEQFF.

The gene calls are TRBV27 and TRBJ2-7; 9 bases are shared with TRBD1. The CDR3 extends over 14 amino acids. Germline values: CDR1 MNHEY, CDR2 SMNVEV (reference sequence). The V gene end was trimmed by 5 bases and the J gene end by 5 bases; junction bases not matched to a gene: 7. In nucleotides, the CDR3 is TGTGCCAGCAGTGACAGGGGGGACGACCACGAGCAGTACTTC. Translation: CASSDRGDDHEQYF.

This clonotype was picked up a small number of times. This could be a read error, since a much larger clone is one nucleotide away. The chain uses TRBV20-1 and TRBJ2-7; D gene unclear. V dropped 3 bases and J dropped 0 bases, with 9 bases sitting between them. The germline V gene has CDR1 DFQATT and CDR2 SNEGSKA (reference sequence). The CDR3 sequence is 13 residues long. The CDR3 loop is CSARELTSYEQYF. CDR3 coding DNA: TGCAGTGCTAGGGAACTTACCTCCTACGAGCAGTACTTC.

This chain connects TRBV29-1 to TRBJ2-5; D unresolved. Germline CDR1 is SQVTM and CDR2 is ANQGSEA. This CDR3 comprises 12 residues. V lost 5 bases to trimming and J lost 2 bases, with 9 bases between them. CDR3 sequence: CSVSGAQETQYF. CDR3 nucleotide sequence: TGCAGCGTTTCAGGAGCTCAAGAGACCCAGTACTTC.

For this clonotype: This may be a read error, as it is one base from a much larger clone. The chain links TRBV6-1 to TRBJ2-7, with D possibly being TRBD1 (6 bases). V gave up 2 bases and J gave up 7 bases, with 15 bases separating them. The germline gives CDR1 MNHNS, CDR2 SASEGT. This CDR3 region has 14 residues. The CDR3 sequence: CASSERQVFREQYF. CDR3 nucleotide sequence: TGTGCCAGCAGTGAACGACAGGTTTTTAGAGAGCAGTACTTC.

V gene TRBV20-1 combines with J gene TRBJ2-7; a possible D gene is TRBD1 (6 bases). In germline, CDR1 is DFQATT, CDR2 SNEGSKA (reference sequence). This CDR3 has 13 amino acids. Trimming pared 8 bases from V and 2 bases from J, leaving 16 bases between. CDR3 amino acids: CSSTGTYPYEQYF. CDR3 nucleotides: TGCAGTTCTACCGGGACATACCCCTACGAGCAGTACTTC.

With respect to this clonotype: Since a much larger clone is just one base distant, this may be a read error. The CDR3 bases are TGTGCCAGCAGCTTATCGGTCAATGGGCAGTTCTTC. It encodes CASSLSVNGQFF. The J gene is TRBJ2-1, the V gene TRBV7-9; D call uncertain. Germline CDR1 SEHNR, CDR2 FQNEAQ (reference sequence). The CDR3 runs 12 residues.

This clonotype has more than one count but fewer than ten. This sequence joins TRBV5-1 and TRBJ2-1, with no clear D. The CDR3 extends over 16 amino acids. Germline V gene sequence: CDR1 SGHRS, CDR2 YFSETQ. The ends were cut back, 4 bases at V and 0 bases at J, with 14 bases in the middle. The CDR3 region is CASSASGFSSYNEQFF. The DNA for the CDR3 is TGCGCCAGCAGCGCTTCAGGTTTTAGCTCCTACAATGAGCAGTTCTTC.

This clonotype was picked up many times. The chain joins TRBV20-1 to TRBJ2-3; TRBD2 agrees at 8 bases. V shed 1 base and J 0 bases; nucleotides not matched to a gene: 3. This CDR3 region has 15 residues. From germline, CDR1 is DFQATT and CDR2 SNEGSKA (reference sequence). The CDR3 region is CSARGASGSTDTQYF. The DNA for the CDR3 is TGCAGTGCTAGAGGGGCTAGCGGGAGCACAGATACGCAGTATTTT.

This chain links TRBV3-1 with TRBJ2-1; 9 bases are a match to TRBD2. The CDR3 extends over 15 amino acids. Germline trimming cut 3 bases from V and 7 bases from J; bases unmatched to any gene: 7. Looked up from germline, CDR1 is LGHDT and CDR2 is YNNKEL (reference sequence). The CDR3 loop reads CASSHNSGRLNEQFF. CDR3 sequence (DNA): TGTGCCAGCAGCCATAACAGCGGGAGGTTAAATGAGCAGTTCTTC.

This clonotype was recorded at least ten times. The chain couples TRBV20-1 to TRBJ1-1; the match to TRBD1 covers 9 bases. The germline gives CDR1 DFQATT, CDR2 SNEGSKA (reference sequence). The junction had 6 bases not matched to a gene; V was cut back by 4 bases and J by 3 bases. The CDR3 length is 14 residues. The CDR3 loop reads CSANFGTGYTEAFF. The CDR3 DNA reads TGCAGTGCTAACTTTGGGACAGGGTACACTGAAGCTTTCTTT.

This chain connects TRBV20-1 to TRBJ1-2; no definite D call. CDR3 length equals 14 residues. Trimming left V 1 base short and J 10 bases short, with 19 bases between. Germline V CDR1 and CDR2: DFQATT, SNEGSKA (reference sequence). The CDR3 sequence is CSARGPAGYYNYTF. In DNA, the CDR3 is TGCAGTGCTAGAGGGCCCGCAGGATACTATAACTACACCTTC.

The V and J genes are TRBV6-5 and TRBJ2-7, with 9 bases lining up with TRBD1. V shed 6 bases, J shed 7 bases, and the junction held 10 bases outside the gene matches. This CDR3 comprises 14 residues. CDR1 is MNHEY, CDR2 SVGAGI, per germline. The CDR3 loop is CASSPGTGSNEQYF. The DNA of the CDR3 is TGTGCCAGCAGCCCAGGGACAGGGAGCAATGAGCAGTACTTC.

A word on this clonotype: A much larger clone is a single base away; this may be a read error. This CDR3 is missing its conserved last phenylalanine or tryptophan, likely due to a read error. The genes are TRBV18 and TRBJ2-5; D is undetermined. This CDR3 is built from 12 residues. The V and J ends lost 6 bases and 5 bases respectively, with 10 bases between them. Germline values: CDR1 KGHSH, CDR2 LQKENI. The CDR3 protein is CASSTTRETQYL. The CDR3 bases are TGTGCCAGCTCTACCACCCGGGAGACCCAGTACTTA.

The table lists this clonotype with many counts. The rearrangement joins TRBV28 to TRBJ1-5; D is unclear. There are 15 residues in the CDR3. Germline V lookup: CDR1 MDHEN, CDR2 SYDVKM. Trimming stripped 2 bases from V and 6 bases from J, with 14 bases between. CDR3 amino acids: CASSLPHGKVQPQHF. CDR3 DNA sequence: TGTGCCAGCAGTTTACCCCACGGAAAGGTTCAGCCCCAGCATTTT.